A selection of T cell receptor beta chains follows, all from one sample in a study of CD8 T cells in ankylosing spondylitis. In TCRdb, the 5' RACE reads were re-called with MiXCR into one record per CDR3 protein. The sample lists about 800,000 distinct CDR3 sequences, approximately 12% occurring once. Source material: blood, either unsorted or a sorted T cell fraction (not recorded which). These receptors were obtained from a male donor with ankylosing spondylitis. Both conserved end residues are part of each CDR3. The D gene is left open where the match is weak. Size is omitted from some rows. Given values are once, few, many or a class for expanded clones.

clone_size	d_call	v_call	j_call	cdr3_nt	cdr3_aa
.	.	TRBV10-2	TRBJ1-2	TGCGCCAGCAGTGAGCAGGTCGTCTATGGCTACACCTTC	CASSEQVVYGYTF
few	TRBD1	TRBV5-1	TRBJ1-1	TGCGCCAGCAGCTTCCAGGGGGCTTATGAAGCTTTCTTT	CASSFQGAYEAFF
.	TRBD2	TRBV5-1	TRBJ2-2	TGCGCCAGCAGCTTGATGACTAGCGGGAGGGGTAACACCGGGGAGCTGTTTTTT	CASSLMTSGRGNTGELFF
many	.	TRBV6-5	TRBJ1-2	TGTGCCAGCAGTTACTGGGAGTATGGCTACACCTTC	CASSYWEYGYTF
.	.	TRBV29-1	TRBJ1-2	TGCAGCGTGGGGTGGCTTGGCTACACCTTC	CSVGWLGYTF
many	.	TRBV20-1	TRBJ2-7	TGCAGTGCCTGGGGGACTGCCTCCTACGAGCAGTACTTC	CSAWGTASYEQYF
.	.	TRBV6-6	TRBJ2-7	TGTGCCAGCAGAGACAGCCCCTCCTACGAGCAGTACTTC	CASRDSPSYEQYF
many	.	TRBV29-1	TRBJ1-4	TGCAGCGGATCGATAGAGGATGAAAAACTGTTTTTT	CSGSIEDEKLFF
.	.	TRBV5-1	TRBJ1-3	TGCGCCAGCAGCTTGCTCGGGGCCTCTGGAAACACCATATATTTT	CASSLLGASGNTIYF
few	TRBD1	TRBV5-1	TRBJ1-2	TGCGCCAGCAGCCATCAAAGGGGGCCTGGCTACACCTTC	CASSHQRGPGYTF
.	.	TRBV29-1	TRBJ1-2	TGCAGCGTTGACCCGTCAGGCATCTGGGGGGGCTACACCTTC	CSVDPSGIWGGYTF
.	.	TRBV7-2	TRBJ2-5	TGTGCCAGCAGCTTAGCCCCACACCAAGAGACCCAGTACTTC	CASSLAPHQETQYF
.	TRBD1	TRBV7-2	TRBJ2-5	TGTGCCAGCAGCTCCGGACAGGCTTACCAAGAGACCCAGTACTTC	CASSSGQAYQETQYF
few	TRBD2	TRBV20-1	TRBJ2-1	TGCAGTGCTAGGCCCCCGGGACTAGCGACCGACAATGAGCAGTTCTTC	CSARPPGLATDNEQFF
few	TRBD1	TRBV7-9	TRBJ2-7	TGTGCCAGCAGCACTGGCCTTTCCGGGACAGTCTACGAGCAGTACTTC	CASSTGLSGTVYEQYF
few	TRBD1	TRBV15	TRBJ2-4	TGTGCCACCAGCAGAGATAACGGACAGGGAAGTTTTGGAGCCAAAAACATTCAGTACTTC	CATSRDNGQGSFGAKNIQYF
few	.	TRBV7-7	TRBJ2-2	TGTGCTAGCAGCTTAGCGCGCGGGGGCTCCGGGGAGCTGTTTTTT	CASSLARGGSGELFF
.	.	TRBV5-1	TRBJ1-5	TGCGCCAGCAGCTTGGCCGGCGCGGAGCCCCAGCATTTT	CASSLAGAEPQHF
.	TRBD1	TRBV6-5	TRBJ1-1	TGTGCCAGCAGTTCCCCGGGACAGCCGAACACTGAAGCTTTCTTT	CASSSPGQPNTEAFF
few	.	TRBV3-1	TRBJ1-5	TGTGCCAGCAGCTCCCGTGGGGGGGAGGAGCCCCAGCATTTT	CASSSRGGEEPQHF
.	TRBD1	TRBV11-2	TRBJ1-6	TGTGCCAGCAGCTTATTTCCCGGGACAGGGAATTCACCCCTCCACTTT	CASSLFPGTGNSPLHF
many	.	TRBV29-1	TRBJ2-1	TGCAGCGTTGGCAGGGACAATGAGCAGTTCTTC	CSVGRDNEQFF
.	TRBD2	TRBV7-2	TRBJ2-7	TGTGCCAGCAGCACCGGTCGACTGGCGGGGGTTTCCTACGAGCAGTACTTC	CASSTGRLAGVSYEQYF
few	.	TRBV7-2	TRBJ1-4	TGTGCCAGCAGCTTCAAACAGGGTGGCGAAAAACTGTTTTTT	CASSFKQGGEKLFF
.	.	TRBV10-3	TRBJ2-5	TGTGCCATCGGGAGTGTAGGGATTCTTGGCGAAGAGACCCAGTACTTC	CAIGSVGILGEETQYF
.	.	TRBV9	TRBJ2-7	TGTGCCAGCAGCACGACGGGACACTTCTACGAGCAGTACTTC	CASSTTGHFYEQYF
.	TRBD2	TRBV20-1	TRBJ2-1	TGCAGTGCGGCGTTGGCGGGGGGGCCTTGGGAGCAGTTCTTC	CSAALAGGPWEQFF
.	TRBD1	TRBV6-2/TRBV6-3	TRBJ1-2	TGTGCCAGCAGTTCCAAGGGACAGCCAGAAGTGTGGAAGGGCTACACCTTC	CASSSKGQPEVWKGYTF
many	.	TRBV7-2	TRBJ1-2	TGTGCCAGCAGTCCCATTGCAGGGTCAGCGAGAGGCTACACCTTC	CASSPIAGSARGYTF
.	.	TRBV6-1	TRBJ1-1	TGTGCCAGCAGCCCATCGGGGAGAGTAGAAGCTGAAGCTTTCTTT	CASSPSGRVEAEAFF
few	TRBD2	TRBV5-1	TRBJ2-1	TGCGCCAGCACGGGACTAGAAATCTTTGAGCAGTTCTTC	CASTGLEIFEQFF
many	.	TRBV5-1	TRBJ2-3	TGCGCCAGCAGCTTTGGCACAAACACAGATACGCAGTATTTT	CASSFGTNTDTQYF
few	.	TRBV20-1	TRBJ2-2	TGCAGTGCTAGAGTAACCCCCACCGGGGAGCTGTTTTTT	CSARVTPTGELFF
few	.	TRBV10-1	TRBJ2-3	TGCGCCAGCAGTGAGAACCTGAACACCCTCGATACGCAGTATTTT	CASSENLNTLDTQYF
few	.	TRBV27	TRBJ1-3	TGTGCCAGCAGGACAGGCCTCTCTGGAAACACCATATATTTT	CASRTGLSGNTIYF
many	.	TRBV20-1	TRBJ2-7	TGCAGTGCTAGACTACCTAGATCCTACGAGCAGTACTTC	CSARLPRSYEQYF
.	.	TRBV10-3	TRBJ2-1	TGTGCCATCAGTGACCGCGGCAATGAGCAGTTCTTC	CAISDRGNEQFF
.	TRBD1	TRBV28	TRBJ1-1	TGTGCCAGCCTGACAGGGGGCGAGGTGGGGAACACTGAAGCTTTCTTT	CASLTGGEVGNTEAFF
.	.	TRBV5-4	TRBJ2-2	TGTGCCAGCAGCCCCTCTGCCGGGACCTATGGCGGGGAGCTGTTTTTT	CASSPSAGTYGGELFF
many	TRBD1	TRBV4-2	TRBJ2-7	TGTGCCAGCAGCCAGGGGACAGGGGTTGGCGAGCAGTACTTC	CASSQGTGVGEQYF
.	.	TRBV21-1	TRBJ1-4	TGTGCCAGCAGCAAATGTCCAGAAAAACTGTTTTTT	CASSKCPEKLFF
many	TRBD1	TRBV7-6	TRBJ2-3	TGTGCCAGCAGCTCCAATACAGGGGTGGCAGATACGCAGTATTTT	CASSSNTGVADTQYF
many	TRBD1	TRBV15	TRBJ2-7	TGTGCCACCAGCAGAGAACAGGGGGCGTCCTACGAGCAGTACTTC	CATSREQGASYEQYF
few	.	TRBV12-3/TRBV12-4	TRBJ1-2	TGTGCCAGCAGTACGGGTACGGGGAGGTATGGCTACACCTTC	CASSTGTGRYGYTF
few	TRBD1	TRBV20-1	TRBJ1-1	TGCAGTGCTAGTTACGGGACAGCCAACACTGAAGCTTTCTTT	CSASYGTANTEAFF
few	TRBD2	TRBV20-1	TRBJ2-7	TGCAGTTCGGGACTAGCGGATAAATACGAGCAGTACTTC	CSSGLADKYEQYF